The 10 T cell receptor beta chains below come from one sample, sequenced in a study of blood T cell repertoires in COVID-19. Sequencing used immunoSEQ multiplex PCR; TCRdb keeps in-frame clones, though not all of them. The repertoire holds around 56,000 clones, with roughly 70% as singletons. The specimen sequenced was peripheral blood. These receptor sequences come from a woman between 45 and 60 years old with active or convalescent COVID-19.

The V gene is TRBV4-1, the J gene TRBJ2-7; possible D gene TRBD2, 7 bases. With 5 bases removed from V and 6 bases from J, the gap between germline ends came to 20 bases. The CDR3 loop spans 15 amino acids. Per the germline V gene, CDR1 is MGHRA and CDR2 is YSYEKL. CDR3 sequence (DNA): TGCGCCAGCAGCTCGGCGGGGGCAGGGGTGAGCGAGCAGTACTTC. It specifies CASSSAGAGVSEQYF.

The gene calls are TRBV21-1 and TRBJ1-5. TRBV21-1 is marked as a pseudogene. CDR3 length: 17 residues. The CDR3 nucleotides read TGTGCCAGCAGCAAGCGGGCCTACTACCCCTCCAATCAGCCCCAGCATTTT. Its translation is CASSKRAYYPSNQPQHF.

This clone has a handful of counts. The CDR3 here is CASSVTPPGTSGMGEQFF. The CDR3 coding sequence is TGTGCCAGCAGCGTAACCCCTCCCGGGACTAGCGGGATGGGTGAGCAGTTCTTC. The chain is built from TRBV9 and TRBJ2-1; the match to TRBD2 covers 13 bases. V lost 1 base to trimming and J lost 9 bases; unmatched junction nucleotides: 13. Germline V gene sequence: CDR1 SGDLS, CDR2 YYNGEE. This CDR3 region has 18 residues.

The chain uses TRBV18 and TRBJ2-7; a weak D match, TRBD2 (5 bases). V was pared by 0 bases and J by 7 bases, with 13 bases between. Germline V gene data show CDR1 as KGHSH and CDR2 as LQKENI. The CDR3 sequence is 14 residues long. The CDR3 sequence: CASSPPERWREQYF. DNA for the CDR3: TGTGCCAGCTCACCACCGGAGAGGTGGAGGGAGCAGTACTTC.

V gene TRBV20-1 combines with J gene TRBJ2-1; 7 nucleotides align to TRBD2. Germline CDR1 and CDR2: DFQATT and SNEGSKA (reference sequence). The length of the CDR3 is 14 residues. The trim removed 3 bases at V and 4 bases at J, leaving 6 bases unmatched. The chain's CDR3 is CSASIGRPYNEQFF. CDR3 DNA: TGCAGTGCTAGTATCGGGAGGCCTTACAATGAGCAGTTCTTC.

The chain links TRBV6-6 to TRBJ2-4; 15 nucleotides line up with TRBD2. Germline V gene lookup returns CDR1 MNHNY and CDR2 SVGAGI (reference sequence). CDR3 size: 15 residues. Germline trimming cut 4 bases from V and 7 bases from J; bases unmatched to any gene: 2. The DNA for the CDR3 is TGTGCCAGCAGTTGGACTAGCGGGAGGGGGAACATTCAGTACTTC. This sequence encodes CASSWTSGRGNIQYF.

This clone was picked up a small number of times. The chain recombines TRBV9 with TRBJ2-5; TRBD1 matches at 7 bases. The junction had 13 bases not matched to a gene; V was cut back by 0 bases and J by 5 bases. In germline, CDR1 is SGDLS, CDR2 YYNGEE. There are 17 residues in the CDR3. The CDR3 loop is CASSVGQGTVPGETQYF. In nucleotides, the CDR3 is TGTGCCAGCAGCGTAGGACAGGGAACAGTACCGGGGGAGACCCAGTACTTC.

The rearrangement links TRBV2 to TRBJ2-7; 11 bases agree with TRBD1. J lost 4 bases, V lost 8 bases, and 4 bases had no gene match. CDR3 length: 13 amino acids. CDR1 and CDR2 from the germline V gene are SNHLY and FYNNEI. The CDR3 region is CASAGDRGYEQYF. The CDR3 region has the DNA TGTGCCAGCGCGGGGGACAGGGGGTACGAGCAGTACTTC. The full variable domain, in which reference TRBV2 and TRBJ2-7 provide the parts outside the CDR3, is EPEVTQTPSHQVTQMGQEVILRCVPISNHLYFYWYRQILGQKVEFLVSFYNNEISEKSEIFDDQFSVERPDGSNFTLKIRSTKLEDSAMYFCASAGDRGYEQYFGPGTRLTVT.

This chain's CDR3 is CASTGAIGNEQFF. The CDR3 DNA is TGTGCCAGCACCGGAGCTATTGGCAATGAGCAGTTCTTC. The rearrangement links TRBV6-5 to TRBJ2-1; D gene unclear. V was shortened by 7 bases and J by 6 bases, with 13 bases between the two germline ends. Germline V gene lookup returns CDR1 MNHEY and CDR2 SVGAGI. The CDR3 is made up of 13 amino acids.

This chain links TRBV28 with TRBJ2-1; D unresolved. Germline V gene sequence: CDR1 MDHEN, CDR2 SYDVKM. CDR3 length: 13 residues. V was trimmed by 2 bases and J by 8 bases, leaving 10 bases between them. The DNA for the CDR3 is TGTGCCAGCAGTTTAGTCAGTCCCCATGAGCAGTTCTTC. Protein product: CASSLVSPHEQFF. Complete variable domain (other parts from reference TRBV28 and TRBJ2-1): DVKVTQSSRYLVKRTGEKVFLECVQDMDHENMFWYRQDPGLGLRLIYFSYDVKMKEKGDIPEGYSVSREKKERFSLILESASTNQTSMYLCASSLVSPHEQFFGPGTRLTVL.